This T cell receptor beta chain is drawn from a study of T cells in localized non-small cell lung cancer. Study-level points and caveats: Of the top 100 tumor clones, median roughly 55 were in adjacent lung, 25 to 35 among its top 100.

Assay: immunoSEQ multiplex PCR; the TCRdb copy retains only in-frame clones and omits some. The table records about 4,400 clones, around a fifth of them present only once. Worth noting for this clone: The antigen is undetermined.

The germline CDR1 and CDR2 sequences are KGHSH and LQKENI. The CDR3 contains 15 residues. Deletions cut 2 bases from V and 7 bases from J, with 15 bases between. Here the sequenced sample was lung tumor tissue, taken before any cancer treatment. The source of this sequence is a female donor at least 60 years old with stage I lung adenocarcinoma. The chain is built from TRBV18 and TRBJ1-5, with D uncertain. The CDR3 loop reads CASSPGQALDQPQHF. As DNA, the CDR3 is TGTGCCAGCTCACCAGGGCAGGCCCTGGACCAGCCCCAGCATTTT. Looking up the rest from reference TRBV18 and TRBJ1-5 gives the full variable domain: NAGVMQNPRHLVRRRGQEARLRCSPMKGHSHVYWYRQLPEEGLKFMVYLQKENIIDESGMPKERFSAEFPKEGPSILRIQQVVRGDSAAYFCASSPGQALDQPQHFGDGTRLSIL.